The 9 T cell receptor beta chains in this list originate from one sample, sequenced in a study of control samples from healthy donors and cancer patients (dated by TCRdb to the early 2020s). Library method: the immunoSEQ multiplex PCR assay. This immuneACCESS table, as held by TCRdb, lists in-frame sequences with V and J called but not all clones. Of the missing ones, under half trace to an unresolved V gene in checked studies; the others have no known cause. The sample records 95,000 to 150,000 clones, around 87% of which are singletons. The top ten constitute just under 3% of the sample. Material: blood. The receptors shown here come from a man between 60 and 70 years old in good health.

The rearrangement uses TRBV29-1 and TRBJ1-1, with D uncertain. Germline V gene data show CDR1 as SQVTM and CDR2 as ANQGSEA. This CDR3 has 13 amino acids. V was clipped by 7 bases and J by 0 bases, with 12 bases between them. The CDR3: CSARGLVNTEAFF. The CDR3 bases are TGCAGCGCTCGAGGGTTGGTGAACACTGAAGCTTTCTTT.

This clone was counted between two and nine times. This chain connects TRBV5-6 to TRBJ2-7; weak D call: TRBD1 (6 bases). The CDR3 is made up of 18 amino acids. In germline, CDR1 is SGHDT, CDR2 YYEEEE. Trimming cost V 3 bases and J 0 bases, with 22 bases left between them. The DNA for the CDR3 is TGTGCCAGCAGCTCTCTGCCGTGGACAGCAATTACCTCCTACGAGCAGTACTTC. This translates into CASSSLPWTAITSYEQYF. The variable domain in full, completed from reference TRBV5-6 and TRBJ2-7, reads DAGVTQSPTHLIKTRGQQVTLRCSPKSGHDTVSWYQQALGQGPQFIFQYYEEEERQRGNFPDRFSGHQFPNYSSELNVNALLLGDSALYLCASSSLPWTAITSYEQYFGPGTRLTVT.

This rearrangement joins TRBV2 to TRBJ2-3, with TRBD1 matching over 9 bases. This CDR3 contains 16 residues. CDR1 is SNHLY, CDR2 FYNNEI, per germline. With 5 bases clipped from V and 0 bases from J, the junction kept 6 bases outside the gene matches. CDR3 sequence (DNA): TGTGCCAGCAGTTCTGGACAGGGGCGAAGCACAGATACGCAGTATTTT. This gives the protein CASSSGQGRSTDTQYF.

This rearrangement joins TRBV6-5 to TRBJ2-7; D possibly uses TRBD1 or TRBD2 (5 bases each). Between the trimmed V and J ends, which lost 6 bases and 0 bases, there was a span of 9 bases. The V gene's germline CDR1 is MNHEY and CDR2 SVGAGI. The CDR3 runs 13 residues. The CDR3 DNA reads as TGTGCCAGCAGAGAGGGGAGCTCCTACGAGCAGTACTTC. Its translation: CASREGSSYEQYF.

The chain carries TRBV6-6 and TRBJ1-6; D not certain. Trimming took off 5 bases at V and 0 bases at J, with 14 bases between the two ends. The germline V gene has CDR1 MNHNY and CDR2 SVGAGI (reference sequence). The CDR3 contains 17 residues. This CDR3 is CASSPLPRSSYNSPLHF. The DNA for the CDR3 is TGTGCCAGCAGTCCCCTGCCCAGGAGCTCCTATAATTCACCCCTCCACTTT.

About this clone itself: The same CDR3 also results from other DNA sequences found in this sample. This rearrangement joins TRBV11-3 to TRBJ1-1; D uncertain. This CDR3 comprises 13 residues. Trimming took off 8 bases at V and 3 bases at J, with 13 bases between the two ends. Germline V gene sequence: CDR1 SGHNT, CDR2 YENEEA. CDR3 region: CASSLEGDTEAFF. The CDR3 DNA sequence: TGTGCCAGCTCTTTGGAGGGTGACACTGAAGCTTTCTTT.

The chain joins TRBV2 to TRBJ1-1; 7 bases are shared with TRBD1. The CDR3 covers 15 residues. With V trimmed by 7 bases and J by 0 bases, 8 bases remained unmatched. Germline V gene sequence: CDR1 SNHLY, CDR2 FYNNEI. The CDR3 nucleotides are TGTGCCAGCAATCGTAGGGGACAGCTGAACACTGAAGCTTTCTTT. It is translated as CASNRRGQLNTEAFF.

The DNA of the CDR3 is TGTGCCAGCTCCCGGGACAGAATTTCTAACTATGGCTACACCTTC. Translation gives CASSRDRISNYGYTF. V is TRBV2 and J is TRBJ1-2; 7 nucleotides match TRBD1. This CDR3 spans 15 amino acids. V lost 8 bases to trimming and J lost 0 bases; unmatched junction nucleotides: 9. The germline gives CDR1 SNHLY, CDR2 FYNNEI. The whole variable domain, filled in from reference TRBV2 and TRBJ1-2, reads EPEVTQTPSHQVTQMGQEVILRCVPISNHLYFYWYRQILGQKVEFLVSFYNNEISEKSEIFDDQFSVERPDGSNFTLKIRSTKLEDSAMYFCASSRDRISNYGYTFGSGTRLTVV.

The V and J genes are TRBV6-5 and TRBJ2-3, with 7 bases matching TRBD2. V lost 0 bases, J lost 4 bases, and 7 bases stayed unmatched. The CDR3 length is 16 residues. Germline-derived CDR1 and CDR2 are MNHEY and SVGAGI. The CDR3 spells CASSYSINRGADTQYF. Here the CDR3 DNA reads TGTGCCAGCAGTTACTCGATTAATCGGGGGGCAGATACGCAGTATTTT.